The 21 T cell receptor beta chains in this list originate from one sample, sequenced in a study of blood T cell repertoires in COVID-19. The repertoire was sequenced with immunoSEQ multiplex PCR; TCRdb's copy has only in-frame clones and lacks some. The table includes fewer than 350,000 clones, 80% to 90% detected once. Specimen: PBMCs or T cells enriched from blood (not recorded which). These receptor sequences come from a man aged 30-40 years who had recovered from COVID-19.

This clone was observed a handful of times. This rearrangement joins TRBV19 to TRBJ1-5; D remains ambiguous. Trimming took 4 bases from V and 12 from J, leaving 10 bases between them. This CDR3 spans 11 amino acids. Germline V CDR1 and CDR2: LNHDA, SQIVND (reference sequence). The chain's CDR3 is CASSTPLGQHF. In DNA form, the CDR3 reads TGTGCCAGTAGTACCCCCCTAGGCCAGCATTTT.

The chain is built from TRBV6-2 or TRBV6-3 and TRBJ1-2, with TRBD1 as a possible D gene (5 bases). The CDR3 runs 17 residues. V was pared by 5 bases and J by 2 bases, with 21 bases between. Germline V lookup: CDR1 MNHEY, CDR2 SVGEGT. The CDR3: CASSPWLTVAKNYGYTF. For the CDR3, the DNA is TGTGCCAGCAGTCCCTGGCTGACAGTAGCTAAAAACTATGGCTACACCTTC.

This clone was seen only once. The chain links TRBV5-5 to TRBJ1-5, with 12 bases identical to TRBD1. Germline CDR1 reads SGHKS; CDR2 reads YYEKEE (reference sequence). The J segment lost 2 bases and the V segment lost 4 bases, leaving 13 bases of the junction unmatched. CDR3 length equals 19 residues. In DNA form, the CDR3 reads TGTGCCAGCAGCCGATTCTTGGGACAGGGGGCTTTGGGCAATCAGCCCCAGCATTTT. Translated: CASSRFLGQGALGNQPQHF. Full variable domain (outside the CDR3, taken from reference TRBV5-5 and TRBJ1-5): DAGVTQSPTHLIKTRGQQVTLRCSPISGHKSVSWYQQVLGQGPQFIFQYYEKEERGRGNFPDRFSARQFPNYSSELNVNALLLGDSALYLCASSRFLGQGALGNQPQHFGDGTRLSIL.

The chain is built from TRBV2 and TRBJ2-1, with D unclear. The CDR3 is 12 residues long. Germline lookup yields CDR1 SNHLY and CDR2 FYNNEI. V dropped 8 bases and J dropped 7 bases, with 12 bases sitting between them. The DNA for the CDR3 is TGTGCCAGCGAGACTCCCGGGAATGAGCAGTTCTTC. This translates into CASETPGNEQFF.

The chain uses TRBV27 and TRBJ1-4; D is perhaps TRBD1 (6 bases). This CDR3 region has 15 residues. V dropped 7 bases and J dropped 7 bases, with 19 bases sitting between them. CDR1 and CDR2 from the germline V gene are MNHEY and SMNVEV (reference sequence). The CDR3 DNA reads TGTGCCAGCAAACGACCCGGACAGTTCGGTGAAAAACTGTTTTTT. Translation: CASKRPGQFGEKLFF.

The chain combines TRBV27 with TRBJ1-1, with D possibly matching TRBD1 (6 bases). V was clipped by 6 bases and J by 4 bases, with 18 bases between them. CDR3 length: 15 residues. The V gene's germline CDR1 is MNHEY and CDR2 SMNVEV (reference sequence). The CDR3 protein is CASRRLFQGPTEAFF. For the CDR3, the DNA is TGTGCCAGCAGACGCCTATTCCAGGGGCCCACTGAAGCTTTCTTT.

V usage is TRBV24-1 and J usage is TRBJ2-2; 7 bases match TRBD1. The V segment lost 4 bases and the J segment 6 bases; nucleotides outside the gene matches: 7. This CDR3 is 15 amino acids long. Germline assignment: CDR1 KGHDR and CDR2 SFDVKD. Here the CDR3 reads CATSDLHDRAGELFF. The DNA for the CDR3 is TGTGCCACCAGTGACCTCCACGACAGGGCCGGGGAGCTGTTTTTT.

In the case of this clone: A junction boundary mismatches the germline segment, possibly from a read error. The V gene is TRBV12-3 or TRBV12-4, the J gene TRBJ1-1, with 7 bases lining up with TRBD1. This CDR3 has 10 residues. DNA for the CDR3: TGTGCCAGCAGTCCGGGACAGTTCCTCTTT. The encoded protein is CASSPGQFLF.

The V call is TRBV10-3, the J call TRBJ2-1, with 11 bases aligning to TRBD2. The V gene end was trimmed by 3 bases and the J gene end by 8 bases; junction bases not matched to a gene: 6. CDR3 length: 15 amino acids. CDR1 and CDR2 from the germline V gene are ENHRY and SYGVKD. Written as DNA, the CDR3 is TGTGCCATCAGTGACGTAGCGGGGGGGCGCGATGAGCAGTTCTTC. Encoded protein: CAISDVAGGRDEQFF.

V usage is TRBV4-2 and J usage is TRBJ1-5, with TRBD1 as a possible D gene (6 bases). The CDR3 loop spans 15 amino acids. V was shortened by 0 bases and J by 5 bases, with 11 bases between the two germline ends. The germline V gene has CDR1 LGHNA and CDR2 YNFKEQ. CDR3 residues: CASSQEPGADQPQHF. DNA of the CDR3: TGTGCCAGCAGCCAAGAGCCAGGGGCAGATCAGCCCCAGCATTTT.

The V call is TRBV7-3, the J call TRBJ2-3; maybe TRBD1 (7 bases). Trimming cost V 2 bases and J 2 bases, with 20 bases left between them. Germline CDR1 SGHTA, CDR2 FQGTGA. The CDR3 spans 18 residues. CDR3 coding DNA: TGTGCCAGCAGCTTAGTCGGGCCGCAGGGGGGAAACACAGATACGCAGTATTTT. As protein: CASSLVGPQGGNTDTQYF.

The V call is TRBV30, the J call TRBJ1-5, with 9 bases fitting TRBD1. The trim removed 1 base at V and 6 bases at J, leaving 1 base unmatched. Germline CDR1 and CDR2: GTSNPN and SVGIG (reference sequence). This CDR3 has 13 amino acids. CDR3: CAWSEQGAQPQHF. The CDR3 nucleotides read TGTGCCTGGAGTGAACAGGGGGCTCAGCCCCAGCATTTT. The complete variable domain, with remaining parts taken from reference TRBV30 and TRBJ1-5, reads SQTIHQWPATLVQPVGSPLSLECTVEGTSNPNLYWYRQAAGRGLQLLFYSVGIGQISSEVPQNLSASRPQDRQFILSSKKLLLSDSGFYLCAWSEQGAQPQHFGDGTRLSIL.

The chain recombines TRBV27 with TRBJ1-2; D uncertain. The CDR3 has 17 residues. Trimming removed 5 bases at V and 4 bases at J, with 23 bases between. Germline-derived CDR1 and CDR2 are MNHEY and SMNVEV (reference sequence). In DNA, the CDR3 is TGTGCCAGCAGTCCAACCGCCCGGGTCCCCCTAGGCTATGGCTACACCTTC. Translated, it gives CASSPTARVPLGYGYTF.

V gene TRBV6-1 combines with J gene TRBJ1-2, with TRBD1 matching over 7 bases. The V gene end was trimmed by 0 bases and the J gene end by 2 bases; junction bases not matched to a gene: 3. This CDR3 contains 15 residues. CDR1 and CDR2 (germline): MNHNS, SASEGT. CDR3: CASSEAPGQNYGYTF. CDR3 DNA sequence: TGTGCCAGCAGTGAAGCCCCGGGACAGAACTATGGCTACACCTTC.

This clone has only one observation. The chain has TRBV9 and TRBJ1-6; D is perhaps TRBD1 (5 bases). The CDR3 contains 15 residues. The germline V gene encodes CDR1 SGDLS and CDR2 YYNGEE. Trimming cost V 4 bases and J 9 bases, with 17 bases left between them. Here the CDR3 reads CASSPRQISPSPLHF. Here the CDR3 DNA reads TGTGCCAGCAGCCCCAGACAGATCTCACCTTCACCCCTCCACTTT.

This sequence joins TRBV11-2 and TRBJ1-1; D not resolved. Germline CDR1 SGHAT, CDR2 FQNNGV. V gave up 5 bases and J gave up 2 bases, with 15 bases separating them. CDR3 length: 15 residues. This chain's CDR3 is CASSLPESGNTEAFF. In DNA form, the CDR3 reads TGTGCCAGCAGCCTACCCGAATCGGGTAACACTGAAGCTTTCTTT. Based on the CDR3 plus reference TRBV11-2 and TRBJ1-1, the full variable domain is EAGVAQSPRYKIIEKRQSVAFWCNPISGHATLYWYQQILGQGPKLLIQFQNNGVVDDSQLPKDRFSAERLKGVDSTLKIQPAKLEDSAVYLCASSLPESGNTEAFFGQGTRLTVV.

This clone was observed at least ten times. The sample holds other DNA sequences that translate to the same CDR3. The CDR3 DNA reads TGTGCCAGCAGTTACTCCAGAGGGGGCGCCTCTGGCTACACCTTC. Residues: CASSYSRGGASGYTF. The chain combines TRBV6-5 with TRBJ1-2; 7 nucleotides agree with TRBD1. Germline V lookup: CDR1 MNHEY, CDR2 SVGAGI. Germline trimming cut 0 bases from V and 7 bases from J; bases unmatched to any gene: 8. The CDR3 totals 15 residues.

The chain combines TRBV29-1 with TRBJ1-2; possible D gene TRBD1, 6 bases. V was trimmed by 2 bases and J by 3 bases, leaving 16 bases between them. The germline V gene encodes CDR1 SQVTM and CDR2 ANQGSEA. The CDR3 runs 15 residues. The CDR3 DNA reads as TGCAGCGTTGAAATGGGCGGCAGGGGCTACTATGGCTACACCTTC. Protein product: CSVEMGGRGYYGYTF.

This chain connects TRBV11-2 to TRBJ1-1; TRBD1 agrees at 8 bases. CDR1 is SGHAT and CDR2 is FQNNGV in the germline V gene. The CDR3 runs 16 residues. V shed 5 bases and J 1 base; nucleotides not matched to a gene: 9. This CDR3 reads CASSPGQGGTNTEAFF. For the CDR3, the DNA is TGTGCCAGCAGCCCCGGACAGGGAGGAACGAACACTGAAGCTTTCTTT.

The genes are TRBV27 and TRBJ1-5, with TRBD1 identical over 7 bases. Germline CDR1 and CDR2: MNHEY and SMNVEV (reference sequence). J was trimmed by 11 bases and V by 8 bases; bases with no gene match: 12. This CDR3 is 13 amino acids long. The CDR3 here is CASRRGPDLAQHF. As DNA, the CDR3 is TGTGCCAGCCGGAGGGGGCCGGACTTGGCCCAGCATTTT.

This chain uses TRBV29-1 with TRBJ2-7, with TRBD2 as a possible D gene (6 bases). Germline V gives CDR1 SQVTM, CDR2 ANQGSEA. Trimming left V 7 bases short and J 0 bases short, with 13 bases between. The CDR3 loop spans 13 amino acids. The CDR3 sequence is CSAAGLNSYEQYF. CDR3 nucleotide sequence: TGCAGCGCCGCGGGACTGAACTCCTACGAGCAGTACTTC.